The 20 T cell receptor beta chains below were found in one sample sequenced in a study of blood T cell repertoires in COVID-19. Using immunoSEQ multiplex PCR, the repertoire was profiled, and TCRdb retains in-frame clones only, with some absent. In the table there are 200,000 or so clones, 85% of which are singletons. Material for sequencing was peripheral blood. Receptors were obtained from a person aged 65-85 years with COVID-19, enrolled during active disease.

V is TRBV6-4 and J is TRBJ2-1; 10 bases match TRBD2. The CDR3 has 14 residues. V shed 6 bases, J shed 5 bases, and the junction held 4 bases outside the gene matches. CDR1 and CDR2 (germline): MRHNA, SNTAGT. Here the CDR3 DNA reads TGTGCCAGCAGATTAGCGGGGGGACACAATGAGCAGTTCTTC. The encoded protein is CASRLAGGHNEQFF.

V and J are TRBV7-9 and TRBJ2-3; TRBD2 agrees at 9 bases. This CDR3 comprises 15 residues. The junction had 9 bases not matched to a gene; V was cut back by 2 bases and J by 9 bases. Germline CDR1 and CDR2: SEHNR and FQNEAQ (reference sequence). CDR3 loop: CASSLTSREGETQYF. The DNA of the CDR3 is TGTGCCAGCAGCTTAACTTCGCGGGAGGGTGAAACGCAGTATTTT. Looking up the rest from reference TRBV7-9 and TRBJ2-3 gives the full variable domain: DTGVSQNPRHKITKRGQNVTFRCDPISEHNRLYWYRQTLGQGPEFLTYFQNEAQLEKSRLLSDRFSAERPKGSFSTLEIQRTEQGDSAMYLCASSLTSREGETQYFGPGTRLTVL.

This clone was picked up one time. The chain is built from TRBV6-5 and TRBJ2-2, with 7 positions matching TRBD2. The germline V gene encodes CDR1 MNHEY and CDR2 SVGAGI. V lost 7 bases to trimming and J lost 0 bases; unmatched junction nucleotides: 2. The CDR3 totals 14 residues. The CDR3 spells CASIGLANTGELFF. CDR3 DNA sequence: TGTGCCAGCATTGGACTAGCGAACACCGGGGAGCTGTTTTTT.

The chain employs TRBV11-1 and TRBJ1-6; 7 nucleotides align to TRBD1. With V trimmed by 5 bases and J by 7 bases, 5 bases remained unmatched. The V gene's germline CDR1 is SGHAT and CDR2 FQDESV (reference sequence). This CDR3 comprises 14 residues. CDR3 residues: CASSRQGGNSPLHF. CDR3 nucleotides: TGTGCCAGCAGCCGACAGGGCGGGAATTCACCCCTCCACTTT.

CDR3: CASTGSRGRDQPQHF. CDR3 in DNA: TGTGCCAGCACCGGGTCCCGGGGAAGAGATCAGCCCCAGCATTTT. The chain uses TRBV28 and TRBJ1-5; D is ambiguous. V was clipped by 7 bases and J by 5 bases, with 18 bases between them. CDR3 size: 15 residues. CDR1 and CDR2 from the germline V gene are MDHEN and SYDVKM.

The V and J genes are TRBV12-5 and TRBJ2-7; TRBD1 agrees at 7 bases. Germline loops: CDR1 LGHNT, CDR2 FRNRAP. With V trimmed by 1 base and J by 0 bases, 9 bases remained unmatched. This CDR3 is 17 amino acids long. The CDR3 DNA reads as TGTGCTAGTGGTTTGGCCCCAGACAGGGCCCTCTCCTACGAGCAGTACTTC. It yields the protein CASGLAPDRALSYEQYF.

V and J are TRBV6-5 and TRBJ1-2, with TRBD1 matching 9 bases. The CDR3 consists of 15 residues. The junction had 1 base not matched to a gene; V was cut back by 0 bases and J by 2 bases. The germline V gene encodes CDR1 MNHEY and CDR2 SVGAGI. The CDR3, as DNA: TGTGCCAGCAGTTACTCCGGACAGGGGAACTATGGCTACACCTTC. Protein product: CASSYSGQGNYGYTF.

The genes are TRBV19 and TRBJ2-6, with TRBD1 as a possible D gene (5 bases). The V end was cut by 5 bases, the J end by 3 bases, with 17 bases between. Germline V gene lookup returns CDR1 LNHDA and CDR2 SQIVND (reference sequence). The CDR3 runs 17 residues. The CDR3 nucleotides are TGTGCCAGTAGTCTCCCCGCAGGGTCCTTTGGGGCCAACGTCCTGACTTTC. Encoded protein: CASSLPAGSFGANVLTF. Drawing the rest from reference TRBV19 and TRBJ2-6, the complete variable domain is DGGITQSPKYLFRKEGQNVTLSCEQNLNHDAMYWYRQDPGQGLRLIYYSQIVNDFQKGDIAEGYSVSREKKESFPLTVTSAQKNPTAFYLCASSLPAGSFGANVLTFGAGSRLTVL.

J is TRBJ2-7 and V is TRBV9, with 11 bases that match TRBD2. This CDR3 has 16 residues. The V gene's germline CDR1 is SGDLS and CDR2 YYNGEE. The V segment lost 0 bases and the J segment 7 bases; nucleotides outside the gene matches: 9. The CDR3 loop is CASSVGQLAGVREQYF. Here the CDR3 DNA reads TGTGCCAGCAGCGTAGGGCAACTAGCGGGAGTTCGGGAGCAGTACTTC.

V is TRBV12-3 or TRBV12-4 and J is TRBJ1-1, with 7 bases aligning to TRBD1. The CDR3 sequence is 13 residues long. J was trimmed by 5 bases and V by 7 bases; bases with no gene match: 7. The CDR3 coding sequence is TGTGCCAGCACCCCGACAGGGAGGACTGAAGCTTTCTTT. This encodes CASTPTGRTEAFF.

This sequence joins TRBV28 and TRBJ1-2, with 8 positions matching TRBD1. CDR3 length equals 13 residues. After removal of 8 bases from V and 8 bases from J, the junction contained 10 bases not matched to a gene. Germline-derived CDR1 and CDR2 are MDHEN and SYDVKM. CDR3 loop: CASFGTGKTGYTF. CDR3 sequence (DNA): TGTGCCAGCTTTGGGACAGGAAAAACCGGCTACACCTTC.

The chain employs TRBV6-2 or TRBV6-3 and TRBJ1-3; D not resolved. The ends were cut back, 2 bases at V and 1 base at J, with 6 bases in the middle. Looked up from germline, CDR1 is MNHEY and CDR2 is SVGEGT. CDR3 length: 14 residues. CDR3 loop: CASSYGGSGNTIYF. The DNA of the CDR3 is TGTGCCAGCAGTTACGGAGGTTCTGGAAACACCATATATTTT.

This clone was seen only a few times. V is TRBV11-2 and J is TRBJ2-1, with 12 bases aligning to TRBD2. This CDR3 is 16 amino acids long. V was clipped by 6 bases and J by 9 bases; unmatched bases: 12. Germline loops: CDR1 SGHAT, CDR2 FQNNGV. CDR3 DNA: TGTGCCAGCAGAGGGCTAGCGGGGGGGTTATGGAGTGAGCAGTTCTTC. This encodes CASRGLAGGLWSEQFF.

This rearrangement joins TRBV18 to TRBJ2-1, with TRBD1 matching 9 bases. CDR3 size: 17 residues. Germline assignment: CDR1 KGHSH and CDR2 LQKENI. Trimming removed 6 bases from V and 4 bases from J; junction bases left unmatched: 13. The CDR3 protein is CASSPGGRDRAYNEQFF. As DNA, the CDR3 is TGTGCCAGCTCGCCTGGGGGACGGGACAGGGCGTACAATGAGCAGTTCTTC. The variable domain in full, with the rest retrieved from reference TRBV18 and TRBJ2-1, is NAGVMQNPRHLVRRRGQEARLRCSPMKGHSHVYWYRQLPEEGLKFMVYLQKENIIDESGMPKERFSAEFPKEGPSILRIQQVVRGDSAAYFCASSPGGRDRAYNEQFFGPGTRLTVL.

This chain uses TRBV6-5 with TRBJ2-7, with D tentatively TRBD1 (6 bases). Trimming pared 6 bases from V and 4 bases from J, leaving 19 bases between. This CDR3 has 15 residues. The germline V gene encodes CDR1 MNHEY and CDR2 SVGAGI. For the CDR3, the DNA is TGTGCCAGCAGAAAAGGACCAGGGGCCCCTTACGAGCAGTACTTC. Amino acids: CASRKGPGAPYEQYF.

This clone has a count of ten or more. The chain recombines TRBV5-4 with TRBJ2-7; D is possibly TRBD2 (5 bases). The germline V gene has CDR1 SGHNT and CDR2 YYREEE (reference sequence). There are 13 residues in the CDR3. V dropped 0 bases and J dropped 7 bases, with 11 bases sitting between them. CDR3 protein: CASSLVPGEEQYF. The CDR3 DNA is TGTGCCAGCAGCTTGGTCCCCGGGGAGGAGCAGTACTTC.

The chain has TRBV30 and TRBJ2-7; 8 positions match TRBD1. Germline lookup yields CDR1 GTSNPN and CDR2 SVGIG (reference sequence). V lost 2 bases and J lost 6; bases outside the gene matches: 6. The CDR3 is made up of 13 amino acids. The chain's CDR3 is CAWSLGQASEQYF. The CDR3 DNA reads TGTGCCTGGAGTTTGGGACAGGCTTCCGAGCAGTACTTC. The complete variable domain, with remaining parts taken from reference TRBV30 and TRBJ2-7, reads SQTIHQWPATLVQPVGSPLSLECTVEGTSNPNLYWYRQAAGRGLQLLFYSVGIGQISSEVPQNLSASRPQDRQFILSSKKLLLSDSGFYLCAWSLGQASEQYFGPGTRLTVT.

V gene TRBV3-1 (or the pseudogene TRBV3-2) combines with J gene TRBJ1-5; D is unresolved. CDR1 LGHDT and CDR2 YNNKEL come from the germline V gene (reference sequence). The CDR3 totals 15 residues. V was clipped by 0 bases and J by 7 bases, with 13 bases between them. This CDR3 reads CASSQDGAWSQPQHF. CDR3 bases: TGTGCCAGCAGCCAAGATGGAGCCTGGAGCCAGCCCCAGCATTTT.

The chain carries TRBV5-1 and TRBJ2-1; 7 bases map to TRBD2. This CDR3 has 16 amino acids. The germline gives CDR1 SGHRS, CDR2 YFSETQ. The J segment lost 4 bases and the V segment lost 0 bases, leaving 7 bases of the junction unmatched. CDR3 in amino acids: CASSLVFAGLYNEQFF. The CDR3 DNA reads TGCGCCAGCAGCTTGGTTTTTGCGGGACTATACAATGAGCAGTTCTTC.

The table lists this clone with a count of one. The chain couples TRBV11-3 to TRBJ2-3; 8 bases agree with TRBD2. The germline CDR1 and CDR2 sequences are SGHNT and YENEEA. The V segment lost 0 bases and the J segment 3 bases; nucleotides outside the gene matches: 2. This CDR3 contains 15 residues. The CDR3 region is CASSLDSGKTDTQYF. The CDR3 DNA reads TGTGCCAGCAGCTTAGATAGCGGGAAGACAGATACGCAGTATTTT.